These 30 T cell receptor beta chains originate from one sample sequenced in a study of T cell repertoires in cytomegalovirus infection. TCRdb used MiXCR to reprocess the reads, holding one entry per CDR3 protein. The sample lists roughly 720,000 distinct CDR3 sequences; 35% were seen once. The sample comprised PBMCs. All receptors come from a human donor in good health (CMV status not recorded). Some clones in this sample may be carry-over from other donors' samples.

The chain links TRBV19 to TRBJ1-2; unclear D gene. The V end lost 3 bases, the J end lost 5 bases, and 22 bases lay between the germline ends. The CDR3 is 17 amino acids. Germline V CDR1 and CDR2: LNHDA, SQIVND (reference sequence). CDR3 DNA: TGTGCCAGTAGTATCACTTCGGCGGGCAGAAAAAGTTATGGCTACACCTTC. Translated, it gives CASSITSAGRKSYGYTF.

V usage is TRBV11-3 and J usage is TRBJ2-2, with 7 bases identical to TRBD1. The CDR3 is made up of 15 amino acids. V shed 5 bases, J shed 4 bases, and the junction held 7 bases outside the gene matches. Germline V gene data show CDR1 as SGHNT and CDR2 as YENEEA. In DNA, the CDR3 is TGTGCCAGCAGCCGCGACAGGGTCGTCACCGGGGAGCTGTTTTTT. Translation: CASSRDRVVTGELFF.

CDR3 sequence reads: CASSLGFGSSYEQYF. For the CDR3, the DNA is TGTGCCAGCAGCCTGGGGTTTGGATCCTCCTACGAGCAGTACTTC. V is TRBV5-6 and J is TRBJ2-7, with D uncertain. V shed 4 bases and J shed 0 bases, with 14 bases lying between them. This CDR3 has 15 amino acids. From germline, CDR1 is SGHDT and CDR2 YYEEEE.

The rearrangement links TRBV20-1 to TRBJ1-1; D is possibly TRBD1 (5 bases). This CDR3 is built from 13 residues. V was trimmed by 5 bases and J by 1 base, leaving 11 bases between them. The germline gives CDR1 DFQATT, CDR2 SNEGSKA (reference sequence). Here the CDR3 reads CSAPAQGNTEAFF. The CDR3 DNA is TGCAGTGCTCCGGCCCAGGGGAACACTGAAGCTTTCTTT.

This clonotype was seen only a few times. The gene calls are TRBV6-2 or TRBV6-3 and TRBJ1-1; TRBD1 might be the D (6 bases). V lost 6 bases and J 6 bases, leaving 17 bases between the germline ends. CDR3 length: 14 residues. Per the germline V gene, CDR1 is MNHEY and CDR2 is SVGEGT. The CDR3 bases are TGTGCCAGCAGCGGGACACTAGATTTCCCTGAAGCTTTCTTT. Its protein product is CASSGTLDFPEAFF.

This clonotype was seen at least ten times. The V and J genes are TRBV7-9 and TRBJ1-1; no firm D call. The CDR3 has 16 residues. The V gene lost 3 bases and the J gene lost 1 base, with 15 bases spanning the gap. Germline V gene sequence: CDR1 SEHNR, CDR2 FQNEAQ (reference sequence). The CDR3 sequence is CASSFDIFSRNTEAFF. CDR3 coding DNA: TGTGCCAGCAGCTTCGACATCTTTTCTCGGAACACTGAAGCTTTCTTT. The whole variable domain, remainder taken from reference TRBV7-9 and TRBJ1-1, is DTGVSQNPRHKITKRGQNVTFRCDPISEHNRLYWYRQTLGQGPEFLTYFQNEAQLEKSRLLSDRFSAERPKGSFSTLEIQRTEQGDSAMYLCASSFDIFSRNTEAFFGQGTRLTVV.

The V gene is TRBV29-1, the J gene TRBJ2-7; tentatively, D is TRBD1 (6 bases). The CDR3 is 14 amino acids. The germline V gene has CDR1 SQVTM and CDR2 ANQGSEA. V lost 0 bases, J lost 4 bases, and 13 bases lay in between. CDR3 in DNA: TGCAGCGTTGAAGATCCGGGAAGGGGGTACGAGCAGTACTTC. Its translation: CSVEDPGRGYEQYF.

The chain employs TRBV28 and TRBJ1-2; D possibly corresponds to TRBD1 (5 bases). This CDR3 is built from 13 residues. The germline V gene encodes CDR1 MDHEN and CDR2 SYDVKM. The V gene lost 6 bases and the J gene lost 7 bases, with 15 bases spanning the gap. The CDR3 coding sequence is TGTGCCAGCAGAACAGGAGGGCGGGCTGGCTACACCTTC. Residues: CASRTGGRAGYTF.

In DNA, the CDR3 is TGCGCCAGCAGCTTCCCGAACCCGGCAGCAGCGAACACTGAAGCTTTCTTT. Amino acids: CASSFPNPAAANTEAFF. The rearrangement links TRBV4-1 to TRBJ1-1; no firm D call. This CDR3 spans 17 amino acids. Looked up from germline, CDR1 is MGHRA and CDR2 is YSYEKL. Trimming shortened V by 5 bases and J by 1 base, and 20 bases separated the two germline ends.

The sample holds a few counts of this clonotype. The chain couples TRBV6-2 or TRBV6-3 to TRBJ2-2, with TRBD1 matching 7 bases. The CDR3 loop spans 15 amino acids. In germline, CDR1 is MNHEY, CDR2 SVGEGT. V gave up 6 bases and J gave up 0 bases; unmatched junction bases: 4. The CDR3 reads CASRRDRANTGELFF. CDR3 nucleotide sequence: TGTGCCAGCAGGCGAGACAGGGCGAACACCGGGGAGCTGTTTTTT.

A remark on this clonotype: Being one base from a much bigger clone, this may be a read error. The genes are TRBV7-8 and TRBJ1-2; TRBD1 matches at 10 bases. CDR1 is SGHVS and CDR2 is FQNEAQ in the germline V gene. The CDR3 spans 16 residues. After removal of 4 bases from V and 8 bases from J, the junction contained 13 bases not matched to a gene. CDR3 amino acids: CASSSYGTGETEGYTF. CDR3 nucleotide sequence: TGTGCCAGCAGCTCATACGGGACAGGGGAGACCGAGGGCTACACCTTC.

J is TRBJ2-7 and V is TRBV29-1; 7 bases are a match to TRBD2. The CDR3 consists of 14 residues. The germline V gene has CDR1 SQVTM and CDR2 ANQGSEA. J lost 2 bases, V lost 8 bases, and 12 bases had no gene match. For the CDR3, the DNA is TGCAGCTACTCAACCCCAGGGAGGGCCTACGAGCAGTACTTC. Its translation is CSYSTPGRAYEQYF.

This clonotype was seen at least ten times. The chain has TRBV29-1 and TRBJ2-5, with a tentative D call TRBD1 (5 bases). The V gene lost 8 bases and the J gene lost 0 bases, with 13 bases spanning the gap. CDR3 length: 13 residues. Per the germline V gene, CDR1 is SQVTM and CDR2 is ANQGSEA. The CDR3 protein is CSTIRQYQETQYF. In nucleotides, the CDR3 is TGCAGCACAATTCGACAGTACCAAGAGACCCAGTACTTC.

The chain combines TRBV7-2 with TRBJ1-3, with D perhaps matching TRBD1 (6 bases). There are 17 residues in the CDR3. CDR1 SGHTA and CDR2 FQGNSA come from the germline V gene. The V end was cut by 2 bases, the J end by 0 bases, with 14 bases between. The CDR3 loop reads CASSLYQGMRSGNTIYF. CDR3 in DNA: TGTGCCAGCAGCTTATACCAGGGGATGCGCTCTGGAAACACCATATATTTT.

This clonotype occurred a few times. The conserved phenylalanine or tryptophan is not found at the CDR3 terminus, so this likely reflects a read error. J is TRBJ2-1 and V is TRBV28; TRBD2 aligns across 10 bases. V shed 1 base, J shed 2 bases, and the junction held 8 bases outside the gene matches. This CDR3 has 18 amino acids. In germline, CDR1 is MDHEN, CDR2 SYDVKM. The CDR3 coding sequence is TGTGCCAGCAGTTTATTATCCAGCGGGAGGGGCGCCTACAATGAGCAGTTCTTA. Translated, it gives CASSLLSSGRGAYNEQFL.

The CDR3 sequence: CASSLVWWTSHLPNTGELFF. The CDR3 region has the DNA TGTGCCAGCAGCTTAGTGTGGTGGACTAGCCACCTCCCGAACACCGGGGAGCTGTTTTTT. V usage is TRBV7-8 and J usage is TRBJ2-2, with TRBD2 matching 8 bases. J gave up 0 bases and V 1 base, and 13 bases lay outside the gene matches. Germline V gives CDR1 SGHVS, CDR2 FQNEAQ. CDR3 length: 20 residues.

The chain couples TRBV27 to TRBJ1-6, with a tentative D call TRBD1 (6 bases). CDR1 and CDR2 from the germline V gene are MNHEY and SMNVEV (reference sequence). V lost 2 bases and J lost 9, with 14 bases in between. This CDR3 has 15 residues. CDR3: CASSLEAGASSPLHF. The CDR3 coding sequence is TGTGCCAGCAGTTTAGAGGCAGGGGCTTCTTCACCCCTCCACTTT.

The CDR3 region has the DNA TGTGCCAGCAGCGTAGAACAGGTCAATGAGCAGTTCTTC. Translating gives CASSVEQVNEQFF. The chain carries TRBV7-6 and TRBJ2-1; D perhaps matches TRBD1 (5 bases). The V gene lost 5 bases and the J gene lost 6 bases, with 11 bases spanning the gap. The CDR3 is 13 amino acids. Per the germline V gene, CDR1 is SGHVS and CDR2 is FNYEAQ.

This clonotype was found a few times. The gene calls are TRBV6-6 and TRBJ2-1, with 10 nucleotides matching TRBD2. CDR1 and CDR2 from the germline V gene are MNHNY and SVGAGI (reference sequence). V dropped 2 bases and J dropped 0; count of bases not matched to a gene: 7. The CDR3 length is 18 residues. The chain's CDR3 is CASSYGLAGDSSYNEQFF. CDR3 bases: TGTGCCAGCAGTTACGGGCTAGCGGGAGACTCCTCCTACAATGAGCAGTTCTTC.

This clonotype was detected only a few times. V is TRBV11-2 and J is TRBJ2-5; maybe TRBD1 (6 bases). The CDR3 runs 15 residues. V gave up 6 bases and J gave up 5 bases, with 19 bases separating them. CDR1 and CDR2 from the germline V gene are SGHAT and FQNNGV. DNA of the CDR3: TGTGCCAGCAGTTGGCCCACAGGGACCTCGGAGACCCAGTACTTC. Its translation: CASSWPTGTSETQYF. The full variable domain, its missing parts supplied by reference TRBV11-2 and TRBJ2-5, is EAGVAQSPRYKIIEKRQSVAFWCNPISGHATLYWYQQILGQGPKLLIQFQNNGVVDDSQLPKDRFSAERLKGVDSTLKIQPAKLEDSAVYLCASSWPTGTSETQYFGPGTRLLVL.

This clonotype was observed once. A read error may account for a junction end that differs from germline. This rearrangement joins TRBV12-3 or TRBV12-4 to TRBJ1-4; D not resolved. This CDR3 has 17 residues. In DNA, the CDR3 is TGTGCCGGCAGCACTTCCGGTCCCAGAAGAAGTAATGAAAAACTGTTTTTT. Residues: CAGSTSGPRRSNEKLFF.

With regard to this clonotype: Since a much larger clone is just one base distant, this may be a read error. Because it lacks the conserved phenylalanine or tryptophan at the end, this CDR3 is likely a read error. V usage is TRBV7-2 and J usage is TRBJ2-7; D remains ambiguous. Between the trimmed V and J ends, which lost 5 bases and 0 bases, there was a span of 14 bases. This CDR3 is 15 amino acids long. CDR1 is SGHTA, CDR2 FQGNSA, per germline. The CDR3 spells CASSLPAVSSYEQYL. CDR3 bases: TGTGCCAGCAGCCTCCCCGCGGTGAGCTCCTACGAGCAGTACTTA.

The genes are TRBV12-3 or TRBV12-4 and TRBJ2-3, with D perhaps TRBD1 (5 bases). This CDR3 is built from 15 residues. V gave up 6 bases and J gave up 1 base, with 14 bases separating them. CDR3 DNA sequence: TGTGCCAGCAGACCACAGGTTAAGGGCACAGATACGCAGTATTTT. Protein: CASRPQVKGTDTQYF.

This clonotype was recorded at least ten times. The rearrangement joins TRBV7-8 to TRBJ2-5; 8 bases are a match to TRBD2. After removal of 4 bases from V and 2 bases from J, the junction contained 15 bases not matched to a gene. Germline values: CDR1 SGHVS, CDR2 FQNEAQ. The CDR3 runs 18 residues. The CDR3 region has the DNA TGTGCCAGCAGCTCGACCGTCCGTGCGACTAGCGCACAAGAGACCCAGTACTTC. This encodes CASSSTVRATSAQETQYF.

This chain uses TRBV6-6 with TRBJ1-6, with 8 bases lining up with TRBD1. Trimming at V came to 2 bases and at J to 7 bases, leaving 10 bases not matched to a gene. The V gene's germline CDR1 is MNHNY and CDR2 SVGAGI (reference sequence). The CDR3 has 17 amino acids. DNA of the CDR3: TGTGCCAGCAGTTACCTCGGGACAGGTTTATCGAATTCACCCCTCCACTTT. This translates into CASSYLGTGLSNSPLHF.

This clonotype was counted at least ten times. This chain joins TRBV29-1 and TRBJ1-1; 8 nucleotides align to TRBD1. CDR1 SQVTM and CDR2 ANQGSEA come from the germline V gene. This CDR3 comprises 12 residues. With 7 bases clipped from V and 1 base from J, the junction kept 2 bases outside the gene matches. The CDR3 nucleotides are TGCAGCGCTGACAGGGGGAACACTGAAGCTTTCTTT. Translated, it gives CSADRGNTEAFF.

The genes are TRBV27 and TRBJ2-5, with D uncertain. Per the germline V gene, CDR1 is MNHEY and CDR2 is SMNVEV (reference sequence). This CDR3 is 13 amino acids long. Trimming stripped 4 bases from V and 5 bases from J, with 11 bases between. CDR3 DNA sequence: TGTGCCAGCAGTTATGGCCACGGGGAGACCCAGTACTTC. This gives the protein CASSYGHGETQYF.

The CDR3 DNA is TGTGCCAGCAGTTACGCTCAGACAGGGAGGGCCTACGAGCAGTACTTC. Residues: CASSYAQTGRAYEQYF. The V and J genes are TRBV6-2 or TRBV6-3 and TRBJ2-7; TRBD1 or TRBD2 may be the D gene (7 bases each). Trimming took 2 bases from V and 2 from J, leaving 16 bases between them. The germline gives CDR1 MNHEY, CDR2 SVGEGT. There are 16 residues in the CDR3.

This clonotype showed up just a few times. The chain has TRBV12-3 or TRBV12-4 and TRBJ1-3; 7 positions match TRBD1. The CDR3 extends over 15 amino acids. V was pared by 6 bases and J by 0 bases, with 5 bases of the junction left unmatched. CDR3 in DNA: TGTGCCAGCAGGCTGACAGGGATCTCTGGAAACACCATATATTTT. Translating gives CASRLTGISGNTIYF.

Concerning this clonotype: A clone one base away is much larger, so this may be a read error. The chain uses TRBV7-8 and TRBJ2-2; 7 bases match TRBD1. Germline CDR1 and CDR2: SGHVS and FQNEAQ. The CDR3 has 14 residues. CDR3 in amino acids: CSSNNRGGTGELFF. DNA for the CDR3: TGTTCCAGCAACAACAGGGGCGGAACCGGGGAGCTGTTTTTT.